The next 20 T cell receptor beta chains were all read from a single sample in a study of Ad26.COV2.S vaccination and SARS-CoV-2 variants (dated by TCRdb to the early 2020s). The meaning of the sample's treatment or condition label: 19 received Ad26.COV2.S at low or high dose, single or two shots; five or six received placebo; per-sample allocation not given. Repertoires of vaccine and placebo recipients were sequenced from samples collected on day 63 after the first injection. The protocol used for the library was the immunoSEQ multiplex PCR assay. TCRdb took over this immuneACCESS table, retaining in-frame rearrangements with V and J assigned. Such tables are incomplete; in checked studies, under half of the missing clones stem from an unresolved V gene, and the remainder is unexplained. The sample table shows 250,000 to 300,000 clones, and about 90% are seen once. 3% to 4% of the sample is taken by the ten largest.

The sample consisted of peripheral blood, taken in a trial of Ad26.COV2.S vaccine versus placebo. The receptor source for this set is a person between 18 and 65 years old who received the Ad26.COV2.S COVID-19 vaccine or a placebo.

The J gene is TRBJ2-7, the V gene TRBV4-1; D is possibly TRBD1 (5 bases). The germline V gene has CDR1 MGHRA and CDR2 YSYEKL. The CDR3 runs to 15 residues. Trimming removed 4 bases at V and 2 bases at J, with 15 bases between. In DNA, the CDR3 is TGCGCCAGCAGCCTTGGGGCCTTCGAGGCCTACGAGCAGTACTTC. Encoded protein: CASSLGAFEAYEQYF.

This chain uses TRBV4-1 with TRBJ2-3; 13 bases fit TRBD2. Germline V gives CDR1 MGHRA, CDR2 YSYEKL. This CDR3 spans 17 amino acids. J was trimmed by 2 bases and V by 2 bases; bases with no gene match: 4. Here the CDR3 reads CASSQTTSGRDTDTQYF. The DNA for the CDR3 is TGCGCCAGCAGCCAAACTACTAGCGGGAGGGACACAGATACGCAGTATTTT.

The chain combines TRBV4-3 with TRBJ2-2, with TRBD1 identical over 12 bases. This CDR3 spans 16 amino acids. The germline V gene encodes CDR1 LGHNA and CDR2 YSLEER. Trimming cost V 4 bases and J 4 bases; bases outside gene matches: 4. The CDR3 loop reads CASSLGTGGSTGELFF. DNA for the CDR3: TGCGCCAGCAGCCTCGGGACAGGGGGCTCCACCGGGGAGCTGTTTTTT.

This chain uses TRBV2 with TRBJ1-3; D ambiguous. The CDR3 runs 17 residues. Between the trimmed V and J ends, which lost 7 bases and 0 bases, there was a span of 19 bases. Germline V gene data show CDR1 as SNHLY and CDR2 as FYNNEI. The CDR3 nucleotides read TGTGCCAGCAATCGTATCGCCGGACGGAGCTCTGGAAACACCATATATTTT. It encodes CASNRIAGRSSGNTIYF. The full variable domain, its missing parts supplied by reference TRBV2 and TRBJ1-3, is EPEVTQTPSHQVTQMGQEVILRCVPISNHLYFYWYRQILGQKVEFLVSFYNNEISEKSEIFDDQFSVERPDGSNFTLKIRSTKLEDSAMYFCASNRIAGRSSGNTIYFGEGSWLTVV.

This clone was recorded once. V is TRBV12-3 or TRBV12-4 and J is TRBJ1-1, with D unresolved. V lost 6 bases and J 8 bases, leaving 7 bases between the germline ends. The CDR3 is 10 residues long. CDR3 amino acids: CASSRNEAFF. The CDR3 DNA reads TGTGCCAGCAGCCGAAACGAAGCTTTCTTT.

This chain joins TRBV7-9 and TRBJ1-4, with 12 bases aligning to TRBD1. The CDR3 runs to 15 residues. J gave up 7 bases and V 5 bases, and 5 bases lay outside the gene matches. The V gene's germline CDR1 is SEHNR and CDR2 FQNEAQ (reference sequence). CDR3: CASSPGQGAVEKLFF. In nucleotides, the CDR3 is TGTGCCAGCAGCCCGGGACAGGGGGCGGTTGAAAAACTGTTTTTT.

This chain joins TRBV7-2 and TRBJ1-6; D uncertain. The CDR3 runs 12 residues. Germline V gene data show CDR1 as SGHTA and CDR2 as FQGNSA. The germline V and J ends were trimmed by 5 bases and 10 bases, with 9 bases remaining between them. The CDR3 loop reads CASSPDGSPLHF. The CDR3 region has the DNA TGTGCCAGCAGCCCCGACGGGTCACCCCTCCACTTT.

The chain couples TRBV6-1 to TRBJ1-3; no firm D call. The V gene lost 1 base and the J gene lost 3 bases, with 7 bases spanning the gap. Germline-derived CDR1 and CDR2 are MNHNS and SASEGT. The CDR3 length is 14 residues. The CDR3 coding sequence is TGTGCCAGCAGTGAAGAGTCCTATGGAAACACCATATATTTT. Its translation: CASSEESYGNTIYF.

V usage is TRBV18 and J usage is TRBJ1-2; D ambiguous. Deletions cut 2 bases from V and 4 bases from J, with 5 bases between. From germline, CDR1 is KGHSH and CDR2 LQKENI. The CDR3 is 12 residues long. This chain's CDR3 is CASSPEGYGYTF. CDR3 coding DNA: TGTGCCAGCTCACCAGAGGGCTATGGCTACACCTTC.

The chain has TRBV7-6 and TRBJ1-1, with 9 bases that match TRBD1. CDR3 length: 16 amino acids. Germline CDR1 reads SGHVS; CDR2 reads FNYEAQ. The V gene end was trimmed by 0 bases and the J gene end by 1 base; junction bases not matched to a gene: 3. CDR3 in amino acids: CASSLAQGQGNTEAFF. The CDR3 nucleotides are TGTGCCAGCAGCTTAGCGCAGGGACAGGGGAACACTGAAGCTTTCTTT. Combining the CDR3 with reference TRBV7-6 and TRBJ1-1 gives the whole variable domain GAGVSQSPRYKVTKRGQDVALRCDPISGHVSLYWYRQALGQGPEFLTYFNYEAQQDKSGLPNDRFSAERPEGSISTLTIQRTEQRDSAMYRCASSLAQGQGNTEAFFGQGTRLTVV.

V is TRBV25-1 and J is TRBJ2-1; D gene ambiguous. This CDR3 has 14 amino acids. V was pared by 8 bases and J by 6 bases, with 17 bases between. CDR1 MGHDK and CDR2 SYGVNS come from the germline V gene. The DNA for the CDR3 is TGTGCCAGCGGCCCAAGGGCCGGAAGCAATGAGCAGTTCTTC. Its translation is CASGPRAGSNEQFF. The variable domain in full, with the rest retrieved from reference TRBV25-1 and TRBJ2-1, is EADIYQTPRYLVIGTGKKITLECSQTMGHDKMYWYQQDPGMELHLIHYSYGVNSTEKGDLSSESTVSRIRTEHFPLTLESARPSHTSQYLCASGPRAGSNEQFFGPGTRLTVL.

The V and J genes are TRBV18 and TRBJ1-1; D unresolved. Trimming took 5 bases from V and 3 from J, leaving 10 bases between them. The germline gives CDR1 KGHSH, CDR2 LQKENI. This CDR3 is 13 amino acids long. CDR3: CASSYMRDTEAFF. CDR3 bases: TGTGCCAGCTCATACATGAGGGACACTGAAGCTTTCTTT. Using reference TRBV18 and TRBJ1-1 for the parts outside the CDR3, the full variable domain is NAGVMQNPRHLVRRRGQEARLRCSPMKGHSHVYWYRQLPEEGLKFMVYLQKENIIDESGMPKERFSAEFPKEGPSILRIQQVVRGDSAAYFCASSYMRDTEAFFGQGTRLTVV.

This rearrangement joins TRBV5-1 to TRBJ1-2, with D perhaps matching TRBD1 (5 bases). This CDR3 spans 15 amino acids. The germline V gene has CDR1 SGHRS and CDR2 YFSETQ. Trimming removed 0 bases from V and 2 bases from J, with 11 bases in between. The CDR3 DNA reads TGCGCCAGCAGCTTGGAAGTCAGGGCGAACTATGGCTACACCTTC. Residues: CASSLEVRANYGYTF.

This clone appeared a single time. The chain has TRBV18 and TRBJ1-1; TRBD1 matches at 8 bases. There are 14 residues in the CDR3. In germline, CDR1 is KGHSH, CDR2 LQKENI. With V trimmed by 5 bases and J by 5 bases, 7 bases remained unmatched. The CDR3 DNA follows: TGTGCCAGCTCAATGGGACAGGTGGGGACTGAAGCTTTCTTT. It encodes CASSMGQVGTEAFF. The whole variable domain, remainder taken from reference TRBV18 and TRBJ1-1, is NAGVMQNPRHLVRRRGQEARLRCSPMKGHSHVYWYRQLPEEGLKFMVYLQKENIIDESGMPKERFSAEFPKEGPSILRIQQVVRGDSAAYFCASSMGQVGTEAFFGQGTRLTVV.

This clone was seen a handful of times. The CDR3 DNA sequence: TGTGCCAGCAGCCCGGGACAAGGGAATCAGCCCCAGCATTTT. Amino acids: CASSPGQGNQPQHF. The chain recombines TRBV7-9 with TRBJ1-5; D might be TRBD1 (6 bases). The V end lost 5 bases, the J end lost 4 bases, and 12 bases lay between the germline ends. The CDR3 is made up of 14 amino acids. Germline V gives CDR1 SEHNR, CDR2 FQNEAQ (reference sequence).

Comment on this clone: This specimen includes other DNA sequences encoding the same CDR3. The genes are TRBV30 and TRBJ1-1; D is perhaps TRBD1 (6 bases). The CDR3 loop spans 13 amino acids. Germline CDR1 GTSNPN, CDR2 SVGIG (reference sequence). Trimming took off 0 bases at V and 3 bases at J, with 8 bases between the two ends. For the CDR3, the DNA is TGTGCCTGGAGTGTACAGGGAGACACTGAAGCTTTCTTT. It encodes CAWSVQGDTEAFF.

This clone was picked up one time. The chain uses TRBV27 and TRBJ1-3, with 7 bases identical to TRBD1. CDR1 and CDR2 (germline): MNHEY, SMNVEV (reference sequence). V dropped 5 bases and J dropped 6; count of bases not matched to a gene: 10. The CDR3 length is 15 residues. CDR3 region: CASSARGLVSNTIYF. In DNA form, the CDR3 reads TGTGCCAGCAGTGCAAGGGGGCTGGTTTCAAACACCATATATTTT.

This clone was recorded a few times. V gene TRBV7-8 combines with J gene TRBJ1-5; possibly TRBD1 for D (6 bases). V lost 4 bases and J lost 5, with 18 bases in between. The CDR3 is 16 amino acids. CDR1 and CDR2 (germline): SGHVS, FQNEAQ. CDR3: CASSSGEGRADQPQHF. DNA of the CDR3: TGTGCCAGCAGCTCAGGGGAGGGCAGGGCAGATCAGCCCCAGCATTTT.

This chain uses TRBV5-8 with TRBJ2-2; D is possibly TRBD1 (6 bases). This CDR3 comprises 15 residues. Deletions cut 0 bases from V and 5 bases from J, with 11 bases between. CDR1 is SGHTS and CDR2 is YDEGEE in the germline V gene. DNA for the CDR3: TGTGCCAGCAGCTTGGAGGGGGTGAAGACCGGGGAGCTGTTTTTT. Translation gives CASSLEGVKTGELFF.

The chain recombines TRBV11-2 with TRBJ2-7; a weak D match, TRBD2 (6 bases). The CDR3 covers 13 residues. CDR1 and CDR2 (germline): SGHAT, FQNNGV. V was clipped by 5 bases and J by 7 bases, with 15 bases between them. CDR3 amino acids: CASSNKRVGEQYF. As DNA, the CDR3 is TGTGCCAGCAGCAATAAGCGGGTGGGGGAGCAGTACTTC.